A single sample gave rise to the 27 T cell receptor beta chains below, sequenced in a study of T cells in women clearing cervical HPV infection. TCRdb's copy holds only in-frame clones and misses some; the assay was immunoSEQ multiplex PCR. The table for this sample gives 30,000 to 50,000 clones. Sequencing was carried out using blood buffy coat. The receptor source for this set is a woman between 18 and 70 years old with a cervical HPV16 infection that either progressed to CIN3+ or cleared (not recorded which).

Notes on this clone: The CDR3 end is not reached by the read, which stops 3 residues before it; the germline J gene fills it in. This chain connects TRBV20-1 to TRBJ2-3, with 11 positions matching TRBD2. CDR1 DFQATT and CDR2 SNEGSKA come from the germline V gene (reference sequence). The CDR3 is made up of 14 amino acids. Trimming at V came to 2 bases and at J to 5 bases, leaving 3 bases not matched to a gene. CDR3 DNA (partial): TGCAGTGCTAGACTAGCGGGGGGCGGAGATACG. Translated: CSARLAGGGDT. The entire CDR3 protein is CSARLAGGGDTQYF.

As regards this clone: The CDR3 end lies 3 residues beyond the end of the read and is filled in from the germline J gene. The chain is built from TRBV20-1 and TRBJ2-5, with 11 bases aligning to TRBD2. V gave up 3 bases and J gave up 0 bases; unmatched junction bases: 3. Germline CDR1 and CDR2: DFQATT and SNEGSKA (reference sequence). The CDR3 is 15 residues long. This CDR3 reads CSARPLAGDQETQYF. The sequenced CDR3 bases are TGCAGTGCTAGGCCACTAGCGGGGGACCAAGAGACC.

On this clone itself: The read ends 3 residues early relative to the CDR3; the germline J gene fills the gap. This chain connects TRBV7-8 to TRBJ2-3; D is unclear. The CDR3 extends over 12 amino acids. V was trimmed by 5 bases and J by 6 bases, leaving 9 bases between them. CDR1 is SGHVS, CDR2 FQNEAQ, per germline. The CDR3 DNA, read in part, is TGTGCCAGCAGCACAAATACGGATACG. It specifies CASSTNTDT. The whole CDR3 reads CASSTNTDTQYF.

Points on this clone: The observed sequence ends 3 residues before the CDR3 terminus, with the missing tail filled in from the germline J gene. The genes are TRBV6-1 and TRBJ1-2; 8 positions match TRBD1. Germline CDR1 MNHNS, CDR2 SASEGT. The CDR3 sequence is 15 residues long. The trim removed 4 bases at V and 0 bases at J, leaving 4 bases unmatched. The CDR3 DNA, read in part, is TGTGCCAGCAGTGGCTGGACAGGGACTAACTATGGC. Amino acids: CASSGWTGTNYG. The CDR3 in full is CASSGWTGTNYGYTF.

The CDR3 DNA, read in part, is TGCAGTGCTAGAGATTGGCAGGGCCTCCTTAAAGGGGAGAAGAACACTGAA. This codes for CSARDWQGLLKGEKNTE. The entire CDR3 sequence reads CSARDWQGLLKGEKNTEAFF. The rearrangement uses TRBV20-1 and TRBJ1-1; TRBD1 is a possible D gene (5 bases). Coverage ceases 3 residues before the CDR3 finishes, and the germline J gene fills in the end. The length of the CDR3 is 20 residues. Germline V gene sequence: CDR1 DFQATT, CDR2 SNEGSKA (reference sequence). With 0 bases removed from V and 1 base from J, the gap between germline ends came to 27 bases.

Of note for this clone: The read ends 3 residues shy of where the CDR3 ends; the end is completed using the germline J gene. This rearrangement joins TRBV7-6 to TRBJ2-3; 8 bases map to TRBD2. The CDR3 has 15 amino acids. Germline V gene lookup returns CDR1 SGHVS and CDR2 FNYEAQ. V shed 1 base and J 2 bases; nucleotides not matched to a gene: 2. Here the CDR3 reads CASSLVAGPTDTQYF. The sequenced CDR3 bases are TGTGCCAGCAGCTTAGTAGCGGGGCCCACAGATACG. Together with reference TRBV7-6 and TRBJ2-3, the CDR3 gives the full variable domain: GAGVSQSPRYKVTKRGQDVALRCDPISGHVSLYWYRQALGQGPEFLTYFNYEAQQDKSGLPNDRFSAERPEGSISTLTIQRTEQRDSAMYRCASSLVAGPTDTQYFGPGTRLTVL.

In regard to this clone: The read falls 3 residues short of the CDR3 end, and the missing part is taken from the germline J gene. This chain uses TRBV7-9 with TRBJ1-6; 11 bases agree with TRBD1. V was clipped by 5 bases and J by 10 bases; unmatched bases: 7. The CDR3 is 15 residues long. The germline CDR1 and CDR2 sequences are SEHNR and FQNEAQ (reference sequence). CDR3 in amino acids: CASSQGQGVGSPLHF. CDR3 bases read: TGTGCCAGCAGCCAGGGACAGGGGGTAGGATCACCC.

To note about this clone: The read halts 3 residues ahead of the CDR3 end, with the missing end drawn from the germline J gene. The chain has TRBV10-1 and TRBJ1-1; no firm D call. From germline, CDR1 is WNHNN and CDR2 SYGVQD (reference sequence). CDR3 size: 14 residues. V was trimmed by 2 bases and J by 1 base, leaving 8 bases between them. The CDR3 is CASSERYQNTEAFF. Incomplete CDR3 DNA: TGCGCCAGCAGTGAGAGGTATCAGAACACTGAA.

Comment on this clone: The DNA ends 3 residues before the CDR3 does, and the rest of the CDR3 is filled in from the germline J gene. The V gene is TRBV5-1, the J gene TRBJ2-3, with 11 bases identical to TRBD2. Trimming removed 4 bases from V and 2 bases from J; junction bases left unmatched: 9. Germline lookup yields CDR1 SGHRS and CDR2 YFSETQ. The CDR3 length is 17 residues. The CDR3 bases that were read are TGCGCCAGCAGCCCTCGCCTACTAGCGGGGGTCACAGATACG. It translates to CASSPRLLAGVTDT. The full CDR3 is CASSPRLLAGVTDTQYF.

As regards this clone: The CDR3 end falls 3 residues outside the read, so it is completed with the germline J gene. The rearrangement links TRBV20-1 to TRBJ1-1; TRBD1 matches at 7 bases. The CDR3 has 13 residues. CDR1 and CDR2 (germline): DFQATT, SNEGSKA (reference sequence). With V trimmed by 1 base and J by 3 bases, 2 bases remained unmatched. The CDR3 loop is CSARGQGHTEAFF. CDR3 bases read: TGCAGTGCTAGAGGACAGGGACACACTGAA.

On this clone itself: The junction does not match germline at one end; this may be a read error. Read coverage stops 3 residues before the CDR3 terminus; the germline J gene supplies the remainder. The rearrangement links TRBV7-7 to TRBJ2-7, with 8 bases fitting TRBD1. Germline V lookup: CDR1 SSHAT, CDR2 FNYEAQ (reference sequence). This CDR3 comprises 14 residues. CDR3 residues: CASSQGQGSYEQYF. The sequenced CDR3 bases are TGTGCTAGCAGCCAAGGACAGGGCTCCTACGAG.

Worth noting for this clone: Coverage ceases 3 residues before the CDR3 finishes, and the germline J gene fills in the end. The rearrangement joins TRBV19 to TRBJ2-5; possibly TRBD1 for D (6 bases). This CDR3 has 15 amino acids. The germline V gene has CDR1 LNHDA and CDR2 SQIVND (reference sequence). The germline V and J ends were trimmed by 5 bases and 2 bases, with 15 bases remaining between them. The CDR3 spells CASSLQGKGQETQYF. The CDR3 DNA, read in part, is TGTGCCAGTAGTTTACAGGGTAAAGGGCAAGAGACC.

A note on this clone: The read comes to an end 3 residues before the CDR3 does, leaving the germline J gene to fill in the end. The chain links TRBV2 to TRBJ2-7; TRBD1 agrees at 8 bases. J lost 0 bases, V lost 6 bases, and 10 bases had no gene match. Looked up from germline, CDR1 is SNHLY and CDR2 is FYNNEI. This CDR3 comprises 16 residues. Partial CDR3 DNA: TGTGCCAGCAGCCACCCCGGGGACAGGAACTCCTACGAG. This encodes CASSHPGDRNSYE. The whole CDR3 protein is CASSHPGDRNSYEQYF.

In regard to this clone: The CDR3 is cut off 3 residues early in the read; its end comes from the germline J gene. This sequence joins TRBV6-1 and TRBJ1-2, with unresolved D. V was cut by 1 base and J by 6 bases, with 6 bases left in between. The CDR3 is made up of 12 amino acids. Germline loops: CDR1 MNHNS, CDR2 SASEGT. The CDR3 region is CASSEVKDGYTF. The CDR3 bases that were read are TGTGCCAGCAGTGAAGTTAAGGATGGC.

To note about this clone: The CDR3 extends 3 residues past the end of the read, so its final part is completed from the germline J gene. The chain has TRBV19 and TRBJ2-7; possibly TRBD1 for D (6 bases). CDR1 LNHDA and CDR2 SQIVND come from the germline V gene (reference sequence). CDR3 length: 15 amino acids. V was cut by 2 bases and J by 3 bases, with 14 bases left in between. This chain's CDR3 is CASSISAGASYEQYF. CDR3 DNA, as far as it was read: TGTGCCAGTAGTATATCGGCAGGGGCTAGCTACGAG. Variable domain in full (rest from reference TRBV19 and TRBJ2-7): DGGITQSPKYLFRKEGQNVTLSCEQNLNHDAMYWYRQDPGQGLRLIYYSQIVNDFQKGDIAEGYSVSREKKESFPLTVTSAQKNPTAFYLCASSISAGASYEQYFGPGTRLTVT.

For this clone: The read terminates 3 residues before the CDR3 end, so the remaining end is supplied by the germline J gene. V gene TRBV19 combines with J gene TRBJ2-3, with D possibly TRBD2 on 6 matching bases. Germline V CDR1 and CDR2: LNHDA, SQIVND (reference sequence). The V and J ends lost 4 bases and 2 bases respectively, with 13 bases between them. The CDR3 totals 15 residues. The sequenced part of the CDR3 DNA is TGTGCCAGTAGTAATCACGGGGGACCCACAGATACG. It specifies CASSNHGGPTDT. From start to end, the CDR3 is CASSNHGGPTDTQYF.

About this clone itself: Sequencing ends 3 residues short of the CDR3 end; the germline J gene provides the rest. The chain recombines TRBV4-1 with TRBJ2-6; maybe TRBD1 (5 bases). V dropped 3 bases and J dropped 1 base, with 10 bases sitting between them. Per germline, CDR1 MGHRA and CDR2 YSYEKL. This CDR3 is 16 amino acids long. The CDR3 here is CASSHDPGSGANVLTF. The sequenced CDR3 bases are TGCGCCAGCAGCCATGACCCAGGGTCTGGGGCCAACGTC.

Regarding this clone: From the germline J gene comes the end of the CDR3, since the read stops 3 residues before it. The V gene is TRBV29-1, the J gene TRBJ1-2; 9 bases match TRBD1. This CDR3 contains 15 residues. J lost 7 bases, V lost 3 bases, and 12 bases had no gene match. The germline CDR1 and CDR2 sequences are SQVTM and ANQGSEA. This CDR3 reads CSVDTGGAGKGGYTF. The sequenced CDR3 bases are TGCAGCGTTGATACAGGGGGCGCCGGGAAGGGTGGC.

Details on this clone: The sequenced fragment ends 3 residues before the CDR3 boundary, so the rest is inferred from the germline J gene. The V and J genes are TRBV6-1 and TRBJ1-1; unclear D gene. From germline, CDR1 is MNHNS and CDR2 SASEGT. The germline V and J ends were trimmed by 3 bases and 6 bases, with 14 bases remaining between them. The CDR3 covers 14 residues. The CDR3 loop is CASSDEARRAEAFF. Partial CDR3 DNA: TGTGCCAGCAGTGATGAAGCCCGAAGGGCTGAA.

On this clone itself: The CDR3 end falls 3 residues outside the read, so it is completed with the germline J gene. The chain carries TRBV5-8 and TRBJ2-3; D is possibly TRBD2 (5 bases). Germline V CDR1 and CDR2: SGHTS, YDEGEE. This CDR3 is built from 15 residues. V lost 2 bases to trimming and J lost 4 bases, with 14 bases between them. The covered CDR3 bases are TGTGCCAGCAGCTTCGAGGGTTCGAAGGCAGATACG. It is translated as CASSFEGSKADT. The entire CDR3 is CASSFEGSKADTQYF.

Remarks on this clone: The read comes to an end 3 residues before the CDR3 does, leaving the germline J gene to fill in the end. The rearrangement links TRBV2 to TRBJ2-2; TRBD2 aligns across 10 bases. V lost 5 bases, J lost 6 bases, and 6 bases stayed unmatched. CDR3 length: 15 amino acids. Looked up from germline, CDR1 is SNHLY and CDR2 is FYNNEI. The CDR3 protein is CASSRSGGASGELFF. The DNA read from the CDR3 is TGTGCCAGCAGTCGGAGCGGGGGGGCCTCCGGGGAG.

About this clone: The CDR3 is cut off 3 residues early in the read; its end comes from the germline J gene. This chain uses TRBV30 with TRBJ1-4; unclear D gene. Germline V gene data show CDR1 as GTSNPN and CDR2 as SVGIG (reference sequence). V was trimmed by 1 base and J by 8 bases, leaving 8 bases between them. The CDR3 contains 12 residues. CDR3 bases read: TGTGCCTGGAGTGAAAGGGCGGAAAAA. Its translation: CAWSERAEK. The CDR3 reads in full as CAWSERAEKLFF. Based on the CDR3 plus reference TRBV30 and TRBJ1-4, the full variable domain is SQTIHQWPATLVQPVGSPLSLECTVEGTSNPNLYWYRQAAGRGLQLLFYSVGIGQISSEVPQNLSASRPQDRQFILSSKKLLLSDSGFYLCAWSERAEKLFFGSGTQLSVL.

CDR3 DNA (partial): TGCGCCAGCAGCTTGGAGAGCCGGGGGGGTAGCACCGGGGAG. It is translated as CASSLESRGGSTGE. The CDR3 reads in full as CASSLESRGGSTGELFF. The V gene is TRBV5-1, the J gene TRBJ2-2; 8 positions match TRBD2. Sequencing ends 3 residues short of the CDR3 end; the germline J gene provides the rest. Per the germline V gene, CDR1 is SGHRS and CDR2 is YFSETQ. The CDR3 is 17 amino acids. With 0 bases clipped from V and 4 bases from J, the junction kept 8 bases outside the gene matches.

This CDR3 is CASTLGTVGSPNYGYTF. CDR3 bases read: TGTGCCAGTACCCTGGGGACAGTGGGTTCCCCTAACTATGGC. The chain uses TRBV19 and TRBJ1-2; 7 nucleotides agree with TRBD1. The CDR3 end lies 3 residues beyond the end of the read and is filled in from the germline J gene. Looked up from germline, CDR1 is LNHDA and CDR2 is SQIVND (reference sequence). J gave up 0 bases and V 7 bases, and 14 bases lay outside the gene matches. This CDR3 contains 17 residues.

Details on this clone: The read ends 3 residues before the CDR3 terminus; that terminus is restored from the germline J gene. The chain is built from TRBV7-9 and TRBJ2-1; TRBD2 agrees at 8 bases. After removal of 3 bases from V and 4 bases from J, the junction contained 2 bases not matched to a gene. CDR1 is SEHNR and CDR2 is FQNEAQ in the germline V gene (reference sequence). The CDR3 length is 14 residues. CDR3 sequence reads: CASSLRGAYNEQFF. The part of the CDR3 DNA that was read is TGTGCCAGCAGCTTGCGGGGGGCGTACAATGAG.

As regards this clone: The read terminates 3 residues ahead of where the CDR3 ends, so the germline J gene completes it. The chain has TRBV7-7 and TRBJ2-1, with D tentatively TRBD1 (6 bases). Germline CDR1 is SSHAT and CDR2 is FNYEAQ (reference sequence). Trimming removed 4 bases from V and 8 bases from J, with 6 bases in between. CDR3 length equals 11 residues. CDR3: CASSSGDEQFF. The CDR3 DNA, read in part, is TGTGCCAGCAGCTCAGGGGATGAG.

A remark on this clone: Read data end 3 residues before the CDR3 end; the end is taken from the germline J gene. The V and J genes are TRBV5-1 and TRBJ2-3; the match to TRBD2 covers 8 bases. In germline, CDR1 is SGHRS, CDR2 YFSETQ. Germline trimming cut 2 bases from V and 4 bases from J; bases unmatched to any gene: 6. The CDR3 runs 15 residues. The chain's CDR3 is CASSFVAGRADTQYF. Incomplete CDR3 DNA: TGCGCCAGCAGCTTTGTAGCGGGGAGAGCAGATACG.